Below are 18 T cell receptor beta chains sequenced from a single sample in a study of identical twins. From the 5' RACE reads, TCRdb called clonotypes with MiXCR, one entry per CDR3 protein. Of roughly 690,000 distinct CDR3 sequences listed, around 21% are singletons. A further study also used this sample, focusing on T cells expressing NK-cell markers.

The sample was PBMCs. The origin of the receptors is a young woman in good health.

This clonotype appeared a few times. The rearrangement uses TRBV15 and TRBJ1-5; perhaps TRBD1 as D (5 bases). Trimming pared 5 bases from V and 7 bases from J, leaving 21 bases between. The CDR3 is 16 residues long. CDR1 and CDR2 (germline): LNHNV, YYDKDF (reference sequence). This chain's CDR3 is CATSGRLESGEQPQHF. CDR3 nucleotide sequence: TGTGCCACCAGCGGCCGACTCGAGTCGGGGGAGCAGCCCCAGCATTTT.

The CDR3 spells CASSSLTYQETQYF. DNA for the CDR3: TGTGCCAGCAGCTCCCTCACGTACCAAGAGACCCAGTACTTC. The V call is TRBV7-9, the J call TRBJ2-5; unclear D gene. The ends were cut back, 4 bases at V and 0 bases at J, with 9 bases in the middle. The CDR3 has 14 amino acids. CDR1 is SEHNR, CDR2 FQNEAQ, per germline (reference sequence). The variable domain in full, with the rest retrieved from reference TRBV7-9 and TRBJ2-5, is DTGVSQNPRHKITKRGQNVTFRCDPISEHNRLYWYRQTLGQGPEFLTYFQNEAQLEKSRLLSDRFSAERPKGSFSTLEIQRTEQGDSAMYLCASSSLTYQETQYFGPGTRLLVL.

A few counts support this clonotype. The CDR3 coding sequence is TGTGCCAGCTGGGACCCCCCAGATACGCAGTATTTT. It specifies CASWDPPDTQYF. V is TRBV12-3 or TRBV12-4 and J is TRBJ2-3; D tentatively reads TRBD1 or TRBD2 (5 bases each). The CDR3 contains 12 residues. Trimming stripped 8 bases from V and 4 bases from J, with 10 bases between.

The V and J genes are TRBV6-1 and TRBJ2-1; 7 bases are a match to TRBD1. V lost 6 bases to trimming and J lost 9 bases; unmatched junction nucleotides: 11. CDR3 length: 14 amino acids. The germline V gene encodes CDR1 MNHNS and CDR2 SASEGT. The CDR3 DNA sequence: TGTGCCAGCAGACCCTCGACAGGGATGGGTGAGCAGTTCTTC. Translation gives CASRPSTGMGEQFF.

This clonotype is a singleton in its sample. The rearrangement links TRBV15 to TRBJ1-5; D call uncertain. Germline V CDR1 and CDR2: LNHNV, YYDKDF (reference sequence). V was shortened by 0 bases and J by 6 bases, with 12 bases between the two germline ends. The CDR3 totals 15 residues. The CDR3 spells CATSRDFGMSQPQHF. The CDR3 DNA reads as TGTGCCACCAGCAGAGATTTTGGGATGTCTCAGCCCCAGCATTTT.

This clonotype was detected only once. The chain has TRBV29-1 and TRBJ2-5; the match to TRBD1 covers 9 bases. The CDR3 runs to 13 residues. The trim removed 6 bases at V and 4 bases at J, leaving 6 bases unmatched. In germline, CDR1 is SQVTM, CDR2 ANQGSEA. CDR3 in amino acids: CSVDRQGGETQYF. The CDR3 DNA reads as TGCAGCGTCGACCGACAGGGGGGAGAGACCCAGTACTTC. The complete variable domain, with remaining parts taken from reference TRBV29-1 and TRBJ2-5, reads SAVISQKPSRDICQRGTSLTIQCQVDSQVTMMFWYRQQPGQSLTLIATANQGSEATYESGFVIDKFPISRPNLTFSTLTVSNMSPEDSSIYLCSVDRQGGETQYFGPGTRLLVL.

Remarks on this clonotype: A much larger clone is a single base away; this may be a read error. The V call is TRBV10-3, the J call TRBJ1-1; 9 bases map to TRBD1. The CDR3 consists of 15 residues. Looked up from germline, CDR1 is ENHRY and CDR2 is SYGVKD. The CDR3: CAIRGQGGGNTEDFF. DNA of the CDR3: TGTGCCATCAGGGGACAGGGTGGTGGGAACACTGAAGATTTCTTT.

As DNA, the CDR3 is TGTGCCACCAGTAACGCCCATGATCGGGCAGATACGCAGTATTTT. It codes for CATSNAHDRADTQYF. The V call is TRBV24-1, the J call TRBJ2-3; D not resolved. Between the trimmed V and J ends, which lost 6 bases and 4 bases, there was a span of 16 bases. The germline V gene has CDR1 KGHDR and CDR2 SFDVKD. The CDR3 runs 15 residues.

V usage is TRBV6-1 and J usage is TRBJ2-5; D possibly corresponds to TRBD2 (6 bases). The CDR3 runs 16 residues. Germline V gene lookup returns CDR1 MNHNS and CDR2 SASEGT. V lost 8 bases and J lost 5, with 24 bases in between. The CDR3 nucleotides are TGTGCCAGCGGTCAGGCGGGGCAGGCTTTTGGGGAGACCCAGTACTTC. Residues: CASGQAGQAFGETQYF.

This clonotype was seen repeatedly, ten times or more. This chain joins TRBV4-3 and TRBJ1-1; no clear D. The CDR3 spans 13 residues. Trimming took 1 base from V and 4 from J, leaving 7 bases between them. Germline V gene sequence: CDR1 LGHNA, CDR2 YSLEER. DNA of the CDR3: TGCGCCAGCAGCCAAGGAGTATCCACTGAAGCTTTCTTT. Translated: CASSQGVSTEAFF.

This chain links TRBV12-3 or TRBV12-4 with TRBJ2-7, with TRBD1 as a possible D gene (6 bases). V was shortened by 4 bases and J by 7 bases, with 20 bases between the two germline ends. This CDR3 contains 15 residues. CDR3 protein: CASSSRPRDTEEQYF. The CDR3 nucleotides read TGTGCCAGCAGTTCCCGTCCTCGGGACACCGAAGAGCAGTACTTC.

This sequence joins TRBV20-1 and TRBJ2-3; no definite D call. From germline, CDR1 is DFQATT and CDR2 SNEGSKA (reference sequence). Deletions cut 0 bases from V and 6 bases from J, with 4 bases between. The CDR3 contains 11 residues. The CDR3 sequence: CSARERDTQYF. CDR3 DNA sequence: TGCAGTGCTAGAGAGCGGGATACGCAGTATTTT.

This sequence joins TRBV12-5 and TRBJ2-1, with no clear D. Trimming stripped 5 bases from V and 0 bases from J, with 11 bases between. CDR3 size: 15 residues. The germline gives CDR1 LGHNT, CDR2 FRNRAP. CDR3 DNA sequence: TGTGCTAGTGGTCACCTCCCCAGCTCCTACAATGAGCAGTTCTTC. It yields the protein CASGHLPSSYNEQFF.

This clonotype was detected many times. The rearrangement uses TRBV5-6 and TRBJ1-2; no definite D call. The CDR3 runs 13 residues. Germline values: CDR1 SGHDT, CDR2 YYEEEE. Trimming cost V 0 bases and J 2 bases, with 5 bases left between them. The CDR3 nucleotides read TGTGCCAGCAGCTTGGCGGAAAACTATGGCTACACCTTC. Protein sequence: CASSLAENYGYTF.

V and J are TRBV7-3 and TRBJ2-3, with D unresolved. Trimming pared 6 bases from V and 2 bases from J, leaving 9 bases between. The CDR3 is 13 amino acids. The V gene's germline CDR1 is SGHTA and CDR2 FQGTGA. The CDR3 region has the DNA TGTGCCAGCAGGTCTTTTCTCACAGATACGCAGTATTTT. Its translation is CASRSFLTDTQYF.

V usage is TRBV6-5 and J usage is TRBJ2-5; D not certain. Trimming took 6 bases from V and 7 from J, leaving 12 bases between them. The CDR3 loop spans 12 amino acids. From germline, CDR1 is MNHEY and CDR2 SVGAGI. The CDR3 here is CASRTDSGTQYF. The CDR3 DNA is TGTGCCAGCAGGACCGACTCGGGGACCCAGTACTTC.

The CDR3 protein is CASSQQLLSNQPQHF. The CDR3 coding sequence is TGTGCCAGCAGTCAACAGTTGCTTAGCAATCAGCCCCAGCATTTT. This chain joins TRBV7-2 and TRBJ1-5; no clear D. The V gene lost 6 bases and the J gene lost 0 bases, with 12 bases spanning the gap. This CDR3 region has 15 residues. Germline CDR1 is SGHTA and CDR2 is FQGNSA.

This clonotype was observed a handful of times. The chain uses TRBV27 and TRBJ2-3; D is unclear. Trimming removed 4 bases at V and 2 bases at J, with 7 bases between. The CDR3 runs to 13 residues. Germline CDR1 is MNHEY and CDR2 is SMNVEV (reference sequence). This CDR3 reads CASSSADTDTQYF. In nucleotides, the CDR3 is TGTGCCAGCAGTTCCGCGGACACAGATACGCAGTATTTT.